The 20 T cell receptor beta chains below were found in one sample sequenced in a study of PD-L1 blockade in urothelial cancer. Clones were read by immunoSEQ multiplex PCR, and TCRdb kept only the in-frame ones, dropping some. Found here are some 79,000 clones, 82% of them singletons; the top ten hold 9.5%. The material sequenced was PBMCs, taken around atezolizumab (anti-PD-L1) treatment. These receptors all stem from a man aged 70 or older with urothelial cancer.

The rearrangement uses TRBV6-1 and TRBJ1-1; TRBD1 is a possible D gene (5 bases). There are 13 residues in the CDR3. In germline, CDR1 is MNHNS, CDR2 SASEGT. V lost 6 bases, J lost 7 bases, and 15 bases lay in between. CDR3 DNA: TGTGCCAGCAGAGCGGGGCCCGGGGGTGAAGCTTTCTTT. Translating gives CASRAGPGGEAFF.

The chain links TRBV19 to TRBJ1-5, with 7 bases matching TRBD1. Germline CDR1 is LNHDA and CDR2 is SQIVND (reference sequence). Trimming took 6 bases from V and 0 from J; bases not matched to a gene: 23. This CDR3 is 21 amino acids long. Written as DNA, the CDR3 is TGTGCCAGTAGAGCGATCAACAAGGACAGGAGCACCTGGTATAGCAATCAGCCCCAGCATTTT. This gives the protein CASRAINKDRSTWYSNQPQHF.

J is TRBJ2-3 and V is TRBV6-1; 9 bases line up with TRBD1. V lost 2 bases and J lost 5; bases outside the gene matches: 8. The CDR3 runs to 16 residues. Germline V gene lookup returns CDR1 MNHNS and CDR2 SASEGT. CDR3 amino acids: CASSELQGAFGDTQYF. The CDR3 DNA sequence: TGTGCCAGCAGTGAACTACAGGGGGCATTTGGAGATACGCAGTATTTT.

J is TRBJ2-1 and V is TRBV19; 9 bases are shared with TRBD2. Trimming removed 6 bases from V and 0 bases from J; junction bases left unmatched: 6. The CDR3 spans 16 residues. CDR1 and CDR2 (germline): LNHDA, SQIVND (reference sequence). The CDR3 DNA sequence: TGTGCCAGTAGCTCCCTGACTAGCGGCTCCTACAATGAGCAGTTCTTC. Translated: CASSSLTSGSYNEQFF.

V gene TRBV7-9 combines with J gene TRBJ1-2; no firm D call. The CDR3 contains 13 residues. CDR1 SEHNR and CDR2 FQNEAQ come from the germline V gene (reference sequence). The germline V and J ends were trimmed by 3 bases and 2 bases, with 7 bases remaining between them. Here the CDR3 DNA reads TGTGCCAGCAGCTTCCCGGAGAACTATGGCTACACCTTC. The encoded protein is CASSFPENYGYTF.

The CDR3 reads CASSLVGANEKLFF. In DNA form, the CDR3 reads TGTGCCAGCAGCTTAGTAGGGGCTAATGAAAAACTGTTTTTT. The rearrangement links TRBV11-2 to TRBJ1-4; weak D call: TRBD1 (5 bases). Germline lookup yields CDR1 SGHAT and CDR2 FQNNGV. V gave up 1 base and J gave up 3 bases, with 6 bases separating them. The CDR3 has 14 amino acids.

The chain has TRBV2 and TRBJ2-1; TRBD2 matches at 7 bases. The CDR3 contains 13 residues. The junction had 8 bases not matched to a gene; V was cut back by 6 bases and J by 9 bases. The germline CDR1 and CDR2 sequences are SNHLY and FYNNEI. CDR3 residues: CASSLDPGGEQFF. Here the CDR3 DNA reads TGTGCCAGCAGCTTAGACCCGGGGGGTGAGCAGTTCTTC.

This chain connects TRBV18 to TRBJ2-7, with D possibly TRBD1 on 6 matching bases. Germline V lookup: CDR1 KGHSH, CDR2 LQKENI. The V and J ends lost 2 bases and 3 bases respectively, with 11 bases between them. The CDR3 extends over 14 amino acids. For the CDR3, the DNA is TGTGCCAGCTCACCAGGACAGAACGACTACGAGCAGTACTTC. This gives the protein CASSPGQNDYEQYF.

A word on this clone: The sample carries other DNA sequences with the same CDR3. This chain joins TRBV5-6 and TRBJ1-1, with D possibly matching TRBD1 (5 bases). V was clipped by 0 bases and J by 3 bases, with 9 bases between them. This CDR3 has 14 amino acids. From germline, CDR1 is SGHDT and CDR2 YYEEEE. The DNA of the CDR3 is TGTGCCAGCAGCTTGGCCGGGGGGGACACTGAAGCTTTCTTT. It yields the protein CASSLAGGDTEAFF. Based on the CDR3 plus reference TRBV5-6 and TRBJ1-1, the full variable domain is DAGVTQSPTHLIKTRGQQVTLRCSPKSGHDTVSWYQQALGQGPQFIFQYYEEEERQRGNFPDRFSGHQFPNYSSELNVNALLLGDSALYLCASSLAGGDTEAFFGQGTRLTVV.

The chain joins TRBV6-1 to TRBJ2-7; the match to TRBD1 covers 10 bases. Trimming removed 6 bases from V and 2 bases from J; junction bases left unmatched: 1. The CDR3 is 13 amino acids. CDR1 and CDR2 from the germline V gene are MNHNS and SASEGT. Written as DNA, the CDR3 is TGTGCCAGCAGAGGGACAGGGGCCTACGAGCAGTACTTC. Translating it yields CASRGTGAYEQYF.

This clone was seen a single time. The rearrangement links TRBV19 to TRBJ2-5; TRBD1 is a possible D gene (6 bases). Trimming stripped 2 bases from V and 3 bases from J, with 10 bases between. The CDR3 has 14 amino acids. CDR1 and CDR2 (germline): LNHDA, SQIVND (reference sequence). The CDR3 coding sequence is TGTGCCAGTAGTATATTGCCAGGGGAAGAGACCCAGTACTTC. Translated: CASSILPGEETQYF.

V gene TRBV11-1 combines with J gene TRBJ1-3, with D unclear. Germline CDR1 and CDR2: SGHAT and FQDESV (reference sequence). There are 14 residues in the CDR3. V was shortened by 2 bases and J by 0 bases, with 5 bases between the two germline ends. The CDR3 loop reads CASSLSVSGNTIYF. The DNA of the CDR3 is TGTGCCAGCAGCTTATCAGTCTCTGGAAACACCATATATTTT.

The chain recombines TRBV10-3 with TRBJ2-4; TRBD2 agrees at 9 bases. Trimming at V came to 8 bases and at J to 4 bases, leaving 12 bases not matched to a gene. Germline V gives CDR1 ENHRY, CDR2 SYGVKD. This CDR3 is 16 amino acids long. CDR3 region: CAIAAIAGASKNIQYF. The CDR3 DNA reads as TGTGCCATCGCAGCAATAGCGGGGGCATCAAAAAACATTCAGTACTTC.

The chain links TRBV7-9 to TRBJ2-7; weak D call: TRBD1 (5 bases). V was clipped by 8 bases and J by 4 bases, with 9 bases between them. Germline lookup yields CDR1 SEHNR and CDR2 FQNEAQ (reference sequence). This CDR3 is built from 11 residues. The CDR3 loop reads CASQGDYEQYF. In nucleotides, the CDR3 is TGTGCCAGCCAAGGGGATTACGAGCAGTACTTC.

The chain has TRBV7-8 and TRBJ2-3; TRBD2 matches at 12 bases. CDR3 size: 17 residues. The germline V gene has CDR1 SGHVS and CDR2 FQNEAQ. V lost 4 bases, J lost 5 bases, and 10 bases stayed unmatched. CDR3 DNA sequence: TGTGCCAGCAGCTCAAATTCTCTAGCGGGAGGGATAGATACGCAGTATTTT. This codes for CASSSNSLAGGIDTQYF.

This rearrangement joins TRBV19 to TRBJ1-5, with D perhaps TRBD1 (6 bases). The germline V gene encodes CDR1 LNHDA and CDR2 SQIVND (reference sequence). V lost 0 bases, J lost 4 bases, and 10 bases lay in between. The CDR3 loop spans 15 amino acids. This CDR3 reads CASSIEQGGNQPQHF. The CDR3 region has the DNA TGTGCCAGTAGTATAGAACAGGGTGGTAATCAGCCCCAGCATTTT.

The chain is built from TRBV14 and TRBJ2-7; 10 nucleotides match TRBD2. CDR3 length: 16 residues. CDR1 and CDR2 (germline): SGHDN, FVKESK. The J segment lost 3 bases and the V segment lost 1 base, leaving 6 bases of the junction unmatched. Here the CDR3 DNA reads TGTGCCAGCAGCCAAGGGCTAGCGGGAGAAGGCTACGAGCAGTACTTC. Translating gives CASSQGLAGEGYEQYF.

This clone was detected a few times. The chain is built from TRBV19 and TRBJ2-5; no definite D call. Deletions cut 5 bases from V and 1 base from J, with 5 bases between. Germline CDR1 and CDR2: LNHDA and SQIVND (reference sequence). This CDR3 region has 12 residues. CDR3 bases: TGTGCCAGTAGTGAGAGCCAAGAGACCCAGTACTTC. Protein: CASSESQETQYF.

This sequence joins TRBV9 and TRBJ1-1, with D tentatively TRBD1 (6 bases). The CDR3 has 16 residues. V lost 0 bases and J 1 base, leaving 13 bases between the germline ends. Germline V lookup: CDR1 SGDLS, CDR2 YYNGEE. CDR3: CASSVGQGSENTEAFF. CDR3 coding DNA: TGTGCCAGCAGCGTAGGCCAGGGGTCTGAGAACACTGAAGCTTTCTTT.

CDR3 protein: CASSLGGTDYTEAFF. CDR3 sequence (DNA): TGCGCCAGCAGCTTGGGTGGGACAGACTACACTGAAGCTTTCTTT. The chain recombines TRBV5-1 with TRBJ1-1, with 7 bases identical to TRBD1. CDR3 size: 15 residues. The V and J ends lost 0 bases and 3 bases, in that order; junction bases with no gene match: 5. Looked up from germline, CDR1 is SGHRS and CDR2 is YFSETQ.